The 5 T cell receptor beta chains given below trace back to one sample, sequenced in a study of tissue T cells after allogeneic stem cell transplantation. Clones were sequenced by immunoSEQ multiplex PCR, and TCRdb holds only the in-frame ones, with some missing. The sample contains 6,000 or so clones, 45% to 55% of which appear only once. Time point defined: mouse harvest day 7 after allogeneic transplant. Tail vein injection delivered 10^7 T-cell-depleted bone marrow cells and 10^6 splenic CD5+ T cells. Sequencing was performed on gut tissue. The receptors come from a female BALB/c mouse given C57BL/6 T cells with graft-versus-host disease after an allogeneic hematopoietic cell transplant.

About this clone itself: The gene symbols are mouse symbols. The DNA read from the CDR3 is TGTGCCAGCAGTTTGCCGGACAGGGCCCAAGACACCCAGTAC. This sequence encodes CASSLPDRAQDTQY. The full CDR3 protein is CASSLPDRAQDTQYF. The gene calls are TRBV26 and TRBJ2-5, with 8 bases aligning to TRBD1. The CDR3 is cut off 1 residue early in the read; its end comes from the germline J gene. Trimming removed 5 bases from V and 2 bases from J; junction bases left unmatched: 6. The germline V gene has CDR1 KGHPV and CDR2 FQNQEV (reference sequence). This CDR3 has 15 amino acids.

This clone was observed a handful of times. The listed genes are named as in mouse. The read gets to within 1 residue of the CDR3 end, and the germline J gene fills in the rest. The chain recombines TRBV4 with TRBJ2-5, with 7 positions matching TRBD1. V dropped 11 bases and J dropped 1; count of bases not matched to a gene: 3. Per the germline V gene, CDR1 is LGHDT and CDR2 is YNNKQL (reference sequence). This CDR3 region has 12 residues. CDR3 sequence: CASGQDQDTQYF. The sequenced part of the CDR3 DNA is TGTGCCTCCGGACAGGACCAAGACACCCAGTAC.

Comment on this clone: Gene names are the mouse ones. The CDR3 is cut off 1 residue early in the read; its end comes from the germline J gene. This chain links TRBV26 with TRBJ1-1; D is uncertain. The V gene lost 2 bases and the J gene lost 1 base, with 8 bases spanning the gap. The CDR3 has 14 residues. Germline V gene data show CDR1 as KGHPV and CDR2 as FQNQEV (reference sequence). The CDR3 bases that were read are TGTGCCAGCAGTCTGGAGGGAGGAAACACAGAAGTCTTC. Protein product: CASSLEGGNTEVF. The complete CDR3 sequence is CASSLEGGNTEVFF. Drawing the rest from reference TRBV26 and TRBJ1-1, the complete variable domain is NSKVIQTPRYLVKGQGQKAKMRCIPEKGHPVVFWYQQNKNNEFKFLINFQNQEVLQQIDMTEKRFSAECPSNSPCSLEIQSSEAGDSALYLCASSLEGGNTEVFFGKGTRLTVV.

Comment on this clone: These gene names are mouse names. The sequence runs out 1 residue before the end of the CDR3; the remainder is reconstructed from the germline J gene. The V call is TRBV13-1, the J call TRBJ2-1; the D gene could be TRBD1 or TRBD2 (6 bases each). From germline, CDR1 is NSHNY and CDR2 SYGAGN. The CDR3 extends over 14 amino acids. V was clipped by 8 bases and J by 2 bases, with 14 bases between them. This CDR3 is CARGAGTHYAEQFF. The part of the CDR3 DNA that was read is TGTGCCAGGGGGGCAGGGACACACTATGCTGAGCAGTTC.

Notes on this clone: Genes and germline are mouse. The read gets to within 1 residue of the CDR3 end, and the germline J gene fills in the rest. The rearrangement uses TRBV21 and TRBJ1-4, with D unresolved. TRBV21 is assigned to the ORF class and has an uncertain function. The CDR3 covers 14 residues. Deletions cut 0 bases from V and 2 bases from J, with 4 bases between. CDR3 residues: CASSQSRSNERLFF. The covered CDR3 bases are TGTGCTAGCAGTCAATCCCGGTCCAACGAAAGATTATTT.